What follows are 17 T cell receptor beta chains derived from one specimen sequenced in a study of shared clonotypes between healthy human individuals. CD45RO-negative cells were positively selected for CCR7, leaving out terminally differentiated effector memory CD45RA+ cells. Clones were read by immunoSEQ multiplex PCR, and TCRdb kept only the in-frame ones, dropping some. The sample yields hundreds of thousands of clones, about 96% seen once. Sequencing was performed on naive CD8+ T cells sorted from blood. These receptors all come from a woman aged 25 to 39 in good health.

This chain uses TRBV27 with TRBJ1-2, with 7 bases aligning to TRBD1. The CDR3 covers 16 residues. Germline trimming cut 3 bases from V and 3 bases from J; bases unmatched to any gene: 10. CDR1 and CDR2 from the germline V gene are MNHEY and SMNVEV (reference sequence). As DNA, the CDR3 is TGTGCCAGCAGTTTTACCGGGACAGTGGGTTACTATGGCTACACCTTC. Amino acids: CASSFTGTVGYYGYTF.

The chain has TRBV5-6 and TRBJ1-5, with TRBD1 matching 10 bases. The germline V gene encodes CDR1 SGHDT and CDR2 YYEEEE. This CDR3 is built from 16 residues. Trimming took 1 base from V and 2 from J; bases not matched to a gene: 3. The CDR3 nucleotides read TGTGCCAGCAGCTTGTTTGGGACAGGGGGCAATCAGCCCCAGCATTTT. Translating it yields CASSLFGTGGNQPQHF.

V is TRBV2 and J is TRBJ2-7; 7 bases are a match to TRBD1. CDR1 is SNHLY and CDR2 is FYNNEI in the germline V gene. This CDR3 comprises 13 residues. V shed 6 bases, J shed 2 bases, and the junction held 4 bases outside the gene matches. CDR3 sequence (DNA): TGTGCCAGCAGGGGGACAGCAACCTACGAGCAGTACTTC. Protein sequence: CASRGTATYEQYF. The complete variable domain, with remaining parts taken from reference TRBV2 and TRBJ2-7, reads EPEVTQTPSHQVTQMGQEVILRCVPISNHLYFYWYRQILGQKVEFLVSFYNNEISEKSEIFDDQFSVERPDGSNFTLKIRSTKLEDSAMYFCASRGTATYEQYFGPGTRLTVT.

The CDR3 protein is CASSTGLVETQYF. In DNA, the CDR3 is TGTGCCAGCAGCACGGGACTAGTTGAGACCCAGTACTTC. V and J are TRBV7-9 and TRBJ2-5, with 8 positions matching TRBD2. The germline CDR1 and CDR2 sequences are SEHNR and FQNEAQ (reference sequence). Losses at the gene ends were 5 bases for V and 5 bases for J; bases not matched to a gene: 4. The CDR3 has 13 residues.

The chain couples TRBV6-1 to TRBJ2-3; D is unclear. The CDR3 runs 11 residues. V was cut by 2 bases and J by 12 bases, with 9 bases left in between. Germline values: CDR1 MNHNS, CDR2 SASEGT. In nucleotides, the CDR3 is TGTGCCAGCAGTGAACCCCCACGACAGTATTTT. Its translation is CASSEPPRQYF.

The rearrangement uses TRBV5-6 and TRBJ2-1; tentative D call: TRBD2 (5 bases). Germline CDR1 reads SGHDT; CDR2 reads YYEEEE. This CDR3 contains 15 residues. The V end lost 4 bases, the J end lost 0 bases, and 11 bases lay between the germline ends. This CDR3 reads CASSQAVASYNEQFF. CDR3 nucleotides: TGTGCCAGCAGCCAAGCGGTTGCCTCCTACAATGAGCAGTTCTTC. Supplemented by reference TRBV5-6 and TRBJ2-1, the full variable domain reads DAGVTQSPTHLIKTRGQQVTLRCSPKSGHDTVSWYQQALGQGPQFIFQYYEEEERQRGNFPDRFSGHQFPNYSSELNVNALLLGDSALYLCASSQAVASYNEQFFGPGTRLTVL.

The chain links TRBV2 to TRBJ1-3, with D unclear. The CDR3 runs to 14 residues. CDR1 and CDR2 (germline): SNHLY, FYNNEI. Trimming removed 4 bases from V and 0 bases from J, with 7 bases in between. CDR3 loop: CASSVIRSGNTIYF. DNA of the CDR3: TGTGCCAGCAGTGTCATTCGCTCTGGAAACACCATATATTTT.

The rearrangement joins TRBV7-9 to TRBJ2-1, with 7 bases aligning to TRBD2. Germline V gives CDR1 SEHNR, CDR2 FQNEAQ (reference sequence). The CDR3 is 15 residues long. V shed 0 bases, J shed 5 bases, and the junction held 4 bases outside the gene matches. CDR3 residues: CASSLAYREDNEQFF. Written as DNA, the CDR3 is TGTGCCAGCAGCTTAGCGTACCGGGAGGACAATGAGCAGTTCTTC.

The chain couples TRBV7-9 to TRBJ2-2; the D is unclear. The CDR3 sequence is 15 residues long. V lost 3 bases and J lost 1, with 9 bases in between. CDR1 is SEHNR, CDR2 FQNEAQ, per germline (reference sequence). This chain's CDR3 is CASSLRSGNTGELFF. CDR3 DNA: TGTGCCAGCAGCTTGAGGTCCGGGAACACCGGGGAGCTGTTTTTT.

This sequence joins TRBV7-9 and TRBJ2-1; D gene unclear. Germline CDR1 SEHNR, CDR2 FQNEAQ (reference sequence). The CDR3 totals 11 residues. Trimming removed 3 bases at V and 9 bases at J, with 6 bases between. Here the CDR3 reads CASSFGIEQFF. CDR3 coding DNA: TGTGCCAGCAGCTTTGGGATTGAGCAGTTCTTC.

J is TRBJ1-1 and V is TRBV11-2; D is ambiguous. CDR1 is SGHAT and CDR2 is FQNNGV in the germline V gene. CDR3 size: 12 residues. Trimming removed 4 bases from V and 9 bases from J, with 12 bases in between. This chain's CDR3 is CASSSAESKAFF. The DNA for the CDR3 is TGTGCCAGCAGCTCCGCGGAGTCCAAAGCTTTCTTT. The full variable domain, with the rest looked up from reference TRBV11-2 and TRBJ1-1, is EAGVAQSPRYKIIEKRQSVAFWCNPISGHATLYWYQQILGQGPKLLIQFQNNGVVDDSQLPKDRFSAERLKGVDSTLKIQPAKLEDSAVYLCASSSAESKAFFGQGTRLTVV.

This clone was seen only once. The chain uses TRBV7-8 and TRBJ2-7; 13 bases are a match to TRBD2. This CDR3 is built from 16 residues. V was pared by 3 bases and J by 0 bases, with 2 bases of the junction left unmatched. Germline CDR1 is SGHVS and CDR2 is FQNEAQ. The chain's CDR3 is CASSFGLAGVSYEQYF. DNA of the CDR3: TGTGCCAGCAGCTTCGGACTAGCGGGAGTCTCCTACGAGCAGTACTTC. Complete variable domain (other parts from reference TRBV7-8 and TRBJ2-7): GAGVSQSPRYKVAKRGQDVALRCDPISGHVSLFWYQQALGQGPEFLTYFQNEAQLDKSGLPSDRFFAERPEGSVSTLKIQRTQQEDSAVYLCASSFGLAGVSYEQYFGPGTRLTVT.

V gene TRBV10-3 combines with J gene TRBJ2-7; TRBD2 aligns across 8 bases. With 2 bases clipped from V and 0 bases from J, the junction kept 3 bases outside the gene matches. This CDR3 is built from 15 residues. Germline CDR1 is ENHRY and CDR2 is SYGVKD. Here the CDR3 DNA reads TGTGCCATCAGTGAGAGGACTAGCTACTCCTACGAGCAGTACTTC. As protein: CAISERTSYSYEQYF.

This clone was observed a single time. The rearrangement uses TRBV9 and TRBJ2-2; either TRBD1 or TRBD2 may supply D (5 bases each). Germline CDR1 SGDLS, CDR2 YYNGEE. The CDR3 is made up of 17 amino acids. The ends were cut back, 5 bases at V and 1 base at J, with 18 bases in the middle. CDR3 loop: CASSAPVRGKNTGELFF. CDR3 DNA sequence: TGTGCCAGCAGTGCCCCGGTGAGGGGTAAGAACACCGGGGAGCTGTTTTTT.

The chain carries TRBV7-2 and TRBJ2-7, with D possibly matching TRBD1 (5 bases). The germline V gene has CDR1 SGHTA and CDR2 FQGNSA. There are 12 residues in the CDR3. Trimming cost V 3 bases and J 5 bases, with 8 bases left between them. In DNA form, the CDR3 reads TGTGCCAGCAGCTTTCCAGGGAACGAGCAGTACTTC. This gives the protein CASSFPGNEQYF.

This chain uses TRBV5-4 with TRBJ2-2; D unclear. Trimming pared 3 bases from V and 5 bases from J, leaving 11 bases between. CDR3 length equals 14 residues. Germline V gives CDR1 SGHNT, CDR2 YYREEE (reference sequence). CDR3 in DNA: TGTGCCAGCAGCTCCTATCTAGAAACCGGGGAGCTGTTTTTT. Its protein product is CASSSYLETGELFF.

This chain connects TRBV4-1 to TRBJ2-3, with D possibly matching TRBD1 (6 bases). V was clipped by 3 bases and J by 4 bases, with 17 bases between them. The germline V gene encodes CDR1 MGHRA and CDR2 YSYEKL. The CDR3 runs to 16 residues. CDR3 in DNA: TGCGCCAGCAGCCACCTGACAGGCGTATATCCAGATACGCAGTATTTT. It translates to CASSHLTGVYPDTQYF.